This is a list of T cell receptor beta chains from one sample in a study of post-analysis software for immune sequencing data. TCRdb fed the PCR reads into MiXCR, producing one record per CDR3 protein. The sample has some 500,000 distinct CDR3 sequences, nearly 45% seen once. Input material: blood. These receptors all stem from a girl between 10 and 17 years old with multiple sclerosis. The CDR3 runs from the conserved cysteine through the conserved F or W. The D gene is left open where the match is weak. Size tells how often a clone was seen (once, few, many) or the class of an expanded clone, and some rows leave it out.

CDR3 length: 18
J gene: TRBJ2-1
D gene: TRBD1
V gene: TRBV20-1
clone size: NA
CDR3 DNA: TGCAGTGCTAGAGATGATGTAGGGGACAGGGGCAGTTACAATGAGCAGTTCTTC
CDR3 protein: CSARDDVGDRGSYNEQFF

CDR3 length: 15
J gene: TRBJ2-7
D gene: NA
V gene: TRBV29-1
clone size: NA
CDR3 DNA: TGCAGCGTTGAGGGGAGACGGGAGAGCTCCTACGAGCAGTACTTC
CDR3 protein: CSVEGRRESSYEQYF

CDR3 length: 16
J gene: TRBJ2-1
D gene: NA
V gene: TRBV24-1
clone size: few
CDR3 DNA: TGTGCCACCAGTGACCGGGACTTTCTCAAGGGACATGAGCAGTTCTTC
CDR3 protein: CATSDRDFLKGHEQFF

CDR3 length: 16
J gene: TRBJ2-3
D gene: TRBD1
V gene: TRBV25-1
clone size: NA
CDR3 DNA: TGTGCCAGCAGTACCCGGACAGGGGGCTCCCCAGATACGCAGTATTTT
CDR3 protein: CASSTRTGGSPDTQYF

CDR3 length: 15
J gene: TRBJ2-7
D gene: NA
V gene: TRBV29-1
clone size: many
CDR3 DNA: TGCAGCGTTGTCTTGTGGAGGGCTCGGCCTTACGAGCAGTACTTC
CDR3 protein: CSVVLWRARPYEQYF

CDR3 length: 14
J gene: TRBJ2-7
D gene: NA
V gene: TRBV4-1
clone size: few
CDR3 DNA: TGCGCCAGCAGCCAAATAAACTCGGATTACGAGCAGTACTTC
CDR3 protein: CASSQINSDYEQYF

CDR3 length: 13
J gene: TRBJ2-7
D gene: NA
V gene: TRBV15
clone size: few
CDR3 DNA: TGTGCCACCAGCAGAGATCTTCGGTACGAGCAGTACTTC
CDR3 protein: CATSRDLRYEQYF

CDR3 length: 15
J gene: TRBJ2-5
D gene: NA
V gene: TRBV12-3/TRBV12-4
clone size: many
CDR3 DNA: TGTGCCAGCAGTTTTGGGCAGGGAATCGGTGAGACCCAGTACTTC
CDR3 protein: CASSFGQGIGETQYF

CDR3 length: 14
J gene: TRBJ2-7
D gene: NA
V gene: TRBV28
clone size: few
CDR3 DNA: TGTGCCAGCAGGGGGATGGCCATTTCCTACGAGCAGTACTTC
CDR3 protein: CASRGMAISYEQYF

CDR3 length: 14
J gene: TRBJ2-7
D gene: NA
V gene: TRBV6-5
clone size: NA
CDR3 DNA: TGTGCCAGCAGTTTAGGAGAGGGCCCCTACGAGCAGTACTTC
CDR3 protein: CASSLGEGPYEQYF

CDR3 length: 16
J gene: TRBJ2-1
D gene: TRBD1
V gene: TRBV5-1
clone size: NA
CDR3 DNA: TGCGCCAGCAGACCAACGGGACAGGGGATCAACAATGAGCAGTTCTTC
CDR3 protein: CASRPTGQGINNEQFF

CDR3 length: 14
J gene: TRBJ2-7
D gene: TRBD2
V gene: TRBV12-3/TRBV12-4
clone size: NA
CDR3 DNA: TGTGCCAGCGGACTGACTAGCGGGAGCCGCGAGCAGTACTTC
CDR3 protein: CASGLTSGSREQYF

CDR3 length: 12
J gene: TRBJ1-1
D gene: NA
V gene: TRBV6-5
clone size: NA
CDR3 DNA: TGTGCCAGCAGGTTTGGGGACACTGAAGCTTTCTTT
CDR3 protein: CASRFGDTEAFF

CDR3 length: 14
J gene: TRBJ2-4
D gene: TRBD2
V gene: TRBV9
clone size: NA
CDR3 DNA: TGTGCCAGCAGCGGGAGCGGGAGTGACAACATTCAGTACTTC
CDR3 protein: CASSGSGSDNIQYF

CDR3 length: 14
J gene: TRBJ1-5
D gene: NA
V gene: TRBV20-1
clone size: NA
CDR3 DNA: TGCAGTGCTAGTAGCAGGGCCAAGAATCAGCCCCAGCATTTT
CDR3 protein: CSASSRAKNQPQHF

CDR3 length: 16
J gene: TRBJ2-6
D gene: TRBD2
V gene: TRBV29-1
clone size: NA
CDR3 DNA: TGCAGCGTTGAAACTAGCGGGATCTCTGGGGCCAACGTCCGGACTTTC
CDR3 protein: CSVETSGISGANVRTF

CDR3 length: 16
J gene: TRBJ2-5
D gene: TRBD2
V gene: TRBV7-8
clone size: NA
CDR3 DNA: TGTGCCAGCAGCCCCGTAGCGGGATTAACCCAAGAGACCCAGTACTTC
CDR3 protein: CASSPVAGLTQETQYF

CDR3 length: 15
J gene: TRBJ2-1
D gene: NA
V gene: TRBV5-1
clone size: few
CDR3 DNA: TGCGCCAGCAGCCCCCAGGTTGGTGAATACAATGAGCAGTTCTTC
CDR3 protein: CASSPQVGEYNEQFF

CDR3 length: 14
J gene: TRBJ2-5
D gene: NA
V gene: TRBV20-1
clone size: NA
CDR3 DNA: TGCAGTGCTGACCCTGGACAGTTTGGGGAGACCCAGTACTTC
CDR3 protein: CSADPGQFGETQYF

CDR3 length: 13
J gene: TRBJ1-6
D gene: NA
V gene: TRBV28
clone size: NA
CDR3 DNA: TGTGCCAGCATCAGCTCCTATAATTCACCCCTCCACTTT
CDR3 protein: CASISSYNSPLHF

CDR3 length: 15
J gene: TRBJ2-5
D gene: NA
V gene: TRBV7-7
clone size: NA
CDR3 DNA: TGTGCTAGCAGCTTAGGTCCGGGGTACCAAGAGACCCAGTACTTC
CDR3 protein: CASSLGPGYQETQYF

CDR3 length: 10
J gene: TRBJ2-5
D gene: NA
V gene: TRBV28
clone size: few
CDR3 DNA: TGTGCCAGCATGCACGACGCCCAGTACTTC
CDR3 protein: CASMHDAQYF

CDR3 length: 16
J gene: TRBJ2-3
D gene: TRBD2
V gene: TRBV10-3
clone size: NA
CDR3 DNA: TGTGCCATCACTCTCCTAGCGGGAGAGATTACAGATACGCAGTATTTT
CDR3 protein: CAITLLAGEITDTQYF

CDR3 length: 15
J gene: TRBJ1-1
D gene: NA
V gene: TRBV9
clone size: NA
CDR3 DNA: TGTGCCAGCAGCGTTTCCCTTGACATGAACACTGAAGCTTTCTTT
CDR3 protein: CASSVSLDMNTEAFF

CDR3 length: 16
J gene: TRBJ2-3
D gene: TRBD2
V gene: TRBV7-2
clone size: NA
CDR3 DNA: TGTGCCAGCAGCTTAAGAGGGACTAGCGGTGCGGCCACGCAGTATTTT
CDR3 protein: CASSLRGTSGAATQYF